These T cell receptor beta chains were read from a single sample in a study of long-term antiretroviral therapy in people with HIV. Some clones are missing from TCRdb's copy, which holds only in-frame ones; the method was immunoSEQ multiplex PCR. The sample consists of around 19,000 clones, approximately 85% of them appearing once. The sample consisted of unsorted PBMCs, taken at the start of antiretroviral therapy. These receptors all stem from a man between 25 and 39 years old with HIV. The CDR3 runs from the conserved cysteine through the conserved F or W. Fields, in order: CDR3 protein, CDR3 DNA, clone size, D gene, V gene, J gene. A D gene is named only where the DNA matches it firmly. Clone size is shown for a subset of rows, as once, few, many or a class of expanded clone.

CDR3aa: CASSQVSVADEQFF
CDR3nt: TGCGCCAGCAGCCAAGTTTCCGTAGCGGATGAGCAGTTCTTC
abundance: NA
d_gene: NA
v_gene: TRBV4-3
j_gene: TRBJ2-1

CDR3aa: CASSLGLARYEQYF
CDR3nt: TGTGCCAGCAGTTTAGGGCTAGCGAGGTACGAGCAGTACTTC
abundance: NA
d_gene: NA
v_gene: TRBV28
j_gene: TRBJ2-7

CDR3aa: CASSPSGRGALSHTQYF
CDR3nt: TGCGCCAGCAGCCCCTCGGGGCGGGGGGCTCTTTCGCATACGCAGTATTTT
abundance: NA
d_gene: TRBD2
v_gene: TRBV4-3
j_gene: TRBJ2-3

CDR3aa: CASSQDWSGDYEQYF
CDR3nt: TGCGCCAGCAGCCAAGATTGGTCAGGGGACTACGAGCAGTACTTC
abundance: NA
d_gene: NA
v_gene: TRBV4-3
j_gene: TRBJ2-7

CDR3aa: CASSVRVDRPYNEQFF
CDR3nt: TGCGCCAGCAGTGTGAGAGTCGACAGACCCTACAATGAGCAGTTCTTC
abundance: NA
d_gene: NA
v_gene: TRBV10-2
j_gene: TRBJ2-1

CDR3aa: CAISVGNEQYF
CDR3nt: TGTGCCATCAGTGTAGGTAACGAGCAGTACTTC
abundance: NA
d_gene: NA
v_gene: TRBV10-3
j_gene: TRBJ2-7

CDR3aa: CASSRGQGDFSPLHF
CDR3nt: TGTGCCAGCAGCCGCGGACAGGGGGACTTCTCACCCCTCCACTTT
abundance: NA
d_gene: TRBD1
v_gene: TRBV7-9
j_gene: TRBJ1-6

CDR3aa: CASSPLQGAYEQYF
CDR3nt: TGTGCCAGCAGTCCTCTCCAGGGGGCCTACGAGCAGTACTTC
abundance: NA
d_gene: TRBD1
v_gene: TRBV6-5
j_gene: TRBJ2-7

CDR3aa: CASSLSTEAFF
CDR3nt: TGTGCCAGCAGCTTGAGCACTGAAGCTTTCTTT
abundance: NA
d_gene: NA
v_gene: TRBV5-5
j_gene: TRBJ1-1

CDR3aa: CASSSVRNTEAFF
CDR3nt: TGTGCCAGCAGCTCAGTGCGGAACACTGAAGCTTTCTTT
abundance: NA
d_gene: NA
v_gene: TRBV5-8
j_gene: TRBJ1-1

CDR3aa: CASSPQTGPNEKLFF
CDR3nt: TGTGCCAGCAGTCCCCAGACAGGGCCAAATGAAAAACTGTTTTTT
abundance: NA
d_gene: TRBD1
v_gene: TRBV28
j_gene: TRBJ1-4

CDR3aa: CASSPTGALRVNVLTF
CDR3nt: TGTGCCAGCAGCCCCACAGGGGCCCTAAGGGTCAACGTCCTGACTTTC
abundance: NA
d_gene: TRBD1
v_gene: TRBV5-4
j_gene: TRBJ2-6

CDR3aa: CASNYLSGYNEQFF
CDR3nt: TGTGCCAGCAATTATCTAAGCGGTTACAATGAGCAGTTCTTC
abundance: once
d_gene: NA
v_gene: TRBV14
j_gene: TRBJ2-1

CDR3aa: CASSLGPGSRKTQYF
CDR3nt: TGTGCCAGCAGCTTAGGACCCGGGAGTAGAAAGACCCAGTACTTC
abundance: NA
d_gene: NA
v_gene: TRBV13
j_gene: TRBJ2-5

CDR3aa: CASKRGPGRHEKLFF
CDR3nt: TGTGCCAGCAAAAGGGGCCCCGGACGCCATGAAAAACTGTTTTTT
abundance: NA
d_gene: NA
v_gene: TRBV28
j_gene: TRBJ1-4

CDR3aa: CATKRESATEQYF
CDR3nt: TGTGCCACCAAGCGGGAAAGTGCTACCGAGCAGTACTTC
abundance: NA
d_gene: TRBD2
v_gene: TRBV6-6
j_gene: TRBJ2-7

CDR3aa: CASARGAGELFF
CDR3nt: TGTGCCAGCGCACGGGGGGCCGGGGAGCTGTTTTTT
abundance: NA
d_gene: TRBD2
v_gene: TRBV5-8
j_gene: TRBJ2-2

CDR3aa: CRGEGGVQAFF
CDR3nt: TGCAGGGGGGAGGGGGGAGTACAAGCTTTCTTT
abundance: NA
d_gene: NA
v_gene: TRBV20-1
j_gene: TRBJ1-1

CDR3aa: CASSQDGGSADTQYF
CDR3nt: TGCGCCAGCAGCCAAGATGGCGGGAGCGCAGATACGCAGTATTTT
abundance: NA
d_gene: TRBD2
v_gene: TRBV5-4
j_gene: TRBJ2-3

CDR3aa: CASSLRQSNYGYTF
CDR3nt: TGTGCCAGCAGTTTAAGACAGTCTAACTATGGCTACACCTTC
abundance: NA
d_gene: NA
v_gene: TRBV28
j_gene: TRBJ1-2

CDR3aa: CASSLRPSYEQYF
CDR3nt: TGTGCCAGCAGCTTGAGACCCTCCTACGAGCAGTACTTC
abundance: NA
d_gene: NA
v_gene: TRBV7-8
j_gene: TRBJ2-7